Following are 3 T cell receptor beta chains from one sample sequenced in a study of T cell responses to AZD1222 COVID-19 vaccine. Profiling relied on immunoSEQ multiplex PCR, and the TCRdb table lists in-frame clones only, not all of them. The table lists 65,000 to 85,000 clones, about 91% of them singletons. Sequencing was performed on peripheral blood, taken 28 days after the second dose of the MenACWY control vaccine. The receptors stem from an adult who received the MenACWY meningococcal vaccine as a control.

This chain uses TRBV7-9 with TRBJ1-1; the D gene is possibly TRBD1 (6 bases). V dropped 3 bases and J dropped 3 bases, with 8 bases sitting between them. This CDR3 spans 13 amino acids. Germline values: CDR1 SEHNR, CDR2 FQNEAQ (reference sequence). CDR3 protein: CASSLGHDTEAFF. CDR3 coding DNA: TGTGCCAGCAGCTTGGGACACGACACTGAAGCTTTCTTT.

CDR3 sequence reads: CASSSALLVEANTQYF. As DNA, the CDR3 is TGTGCCAGCAGCTCCGCACTACTAGTAGAGGCGAATACGCAGTATTTT. This chain uses TRBV7-2 with TRBJ2-3; D perhaps matches TRBD2 (5 bases). Trimming shortened V by 4 bases and J by 7 bases, and 21 bases separated the two germline ends. Looked up from germline, CDR1 is SGHTA and CDR2 is FQGNSA. This CDR3 has 16 amino acids. Using reference TRBV7-2 and TRBJ2-3 for the parts outside the CDR3, the full variable domain is GAGVSQSPSNKVTEKGKDVELRCDPISGHTALYWYRQSLGQGLEFLIYFQGNSAPDKSGLPSDRFSAERTGGSVSTLTIQRTQQEDSAVYLCASSSALLVEANTQYFGPGTRLTVL.

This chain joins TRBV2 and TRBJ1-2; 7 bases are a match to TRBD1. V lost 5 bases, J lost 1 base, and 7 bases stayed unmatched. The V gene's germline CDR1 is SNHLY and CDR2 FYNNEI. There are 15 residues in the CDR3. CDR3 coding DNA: TGTGCCAGCAGTTACATGGGACAGAATAACTATGGCTACACCTTC. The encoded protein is CASSYMGQNNYGYTF.